This T cell receptor beta chain emerged from a study of OX40 agonist ivuxolimab in advanced cancers. General notes on the study: Ivuxolimab was an agonistic, fully human IgG2 monoclonal antibody directed against OX40 (CD134), a costimulatory receptor. A male proportion of 75% to 85% and a mean age of roughly 55 years, ranging from about 23 to 79, were recorded for the dose-escalation cohort. The purpose of peripheral TCRbeta sequencing was to test whether ivuxolimab changed TCR sequence diversity and led to clonal T-cell expansion. Intravenous ivuxolimab was administered to patients every 2 weeks at six dose levels: 0.01, 0.1, 0.3, 1.5, 3 and 10 mg/kg. Prior anti-PD-1, anti-PD-L1 or anti-CTLA-4 therapy was permitted, and roughly two fifths of dose-escalation patients had received checkpoint inhibitors. The paper covers the monotherapy dose-escalation part of the phase I ivuxolimab trial, which included N of about 56 patients. Partial responses occurred in three dose-escalation patients: two with cutaneous melanoma and one with hepatocellular carcinoma. Of the approximately 50 dose-escalation patients, hepatocellular carcinoma was present in some 19, melanoma in approximately 15, renal cell carcinoma in 9 and head and neck cancer in 9.

Summary of the overall study and its limitations: Low levels of normalized T-cell clonal expansion were also seen in some patients who did not respond. At doses of 0.1 to 3.0 mg/kg, clonal expansion of both CD4+ and CD8+ blood T cells was observed from baseline to week 6. Antigen specificity was not determined for the clonally expanded peripheral T cells. In the 0.1-3.0 mg/kg groups, partial responders had among the lowest normalized peripheral clonal expansion, particularly in CD8+ T cells. On average, CD8+ T cells showed more expanded clones than CD4+ T cells after ivuxolimab.

Points on this clone: Its antigen is unknown. Base qualities are not provided; no much larger clone lies one nucleotide away.

Patients with a history of autoimmune disease or receiving systemic immunosuppression were excluded from the trial. Peripheral blood for TCR sequencing was collected from all dose cohorts at baseline, on cycle 4 day 1, and on cycle 7 day 1. Samples came from an open-label, multicenter, first-in-human phase I dose-escalation trial of ivuxolimab. Adults with locally advanced or metastatic melanoma, renal cell carcinoma, hepatocellular carcinoma or head and neck squamous cell carcinoma were enrolled in the trial. CD4+ and CD8+ T cells were sorted separately from peripheral blood before TCR sequencing. To sequence the TCRbeta CDR3 region, genomic DNA was isolated from the sorted cells. The immunoSEQ Assay was used for sequencing of TCRbeta CDR3 regions. TCRdb carries this immuneACCESS record with in-frame sequences only. Its versions omit some clonotypes, under half of them owing to an unresolved V gene in the studies checked, with the rest unexplained. This sample is represented by approximately 70,000 clones; about 93% of them were singletons. The ten top clones hold 0.44% of the sample.

Sample: CD4+ or CD8+ T cells sorted from blood, taken in a trial of the OX40 agonist ivuxolimab. The TCR originated in an adult with an advanced solid tumor such as melanoma, head and neck, liver or kidney cancer.

The CDR3 here reads CASRRDRVGTQYF. Read as DNA, the sequence is TGTGCCAGCAGGCGGGACAGAGTGGGGACCCAGTACTTC. This chain is built from TRBV6-5 and TRBJ2-5; TRBD1 is a weak D gene call, 7 bases matching. CDR1 MNHEY and CDR2 SVGAGI are derived from the germline V gene. V was cut back by 6 bases and J by 7 bases, leaving a gap of 15 bases between them. Including the terminal cysteine and phenylalanine, the CDR3 comprises 13 residues. This entry keeps only the CDR3 DNA: 39 bases, framed from base 1.